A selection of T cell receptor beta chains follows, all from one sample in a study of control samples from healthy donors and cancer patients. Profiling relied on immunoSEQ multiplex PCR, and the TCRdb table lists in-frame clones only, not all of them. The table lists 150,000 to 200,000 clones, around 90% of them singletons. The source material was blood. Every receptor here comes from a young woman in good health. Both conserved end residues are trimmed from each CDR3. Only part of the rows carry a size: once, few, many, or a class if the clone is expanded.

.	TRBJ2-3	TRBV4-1	ASSQDGGSTDTQY
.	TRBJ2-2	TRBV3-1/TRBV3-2	ASSQDPGDELF
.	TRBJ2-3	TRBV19	ASSAGQSSKAQY
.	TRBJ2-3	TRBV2	ASRVITDTQY
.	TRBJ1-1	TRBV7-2	ASSSSGGILGRNTEAF
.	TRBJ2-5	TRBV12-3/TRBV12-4	ASKGSQETQY
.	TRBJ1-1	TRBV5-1	ASTLRGLETEAF
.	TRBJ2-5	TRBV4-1	ASSQEYTGTGVETQY
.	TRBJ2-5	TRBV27	ASSLLPPGLAGWETQY
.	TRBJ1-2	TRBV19	ASSIVHERGGNYGYT
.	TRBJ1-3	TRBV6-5	ASSSANSGNTIY
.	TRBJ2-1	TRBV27	ASCPTGGNEQF
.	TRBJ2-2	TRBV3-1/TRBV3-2	ASSQEVATGELF
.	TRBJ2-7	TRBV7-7	ASSLAETYEQY
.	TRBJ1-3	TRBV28	ASSLGQGHNTIY
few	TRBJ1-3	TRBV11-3	ASSLGSSGNTIY
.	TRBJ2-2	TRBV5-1	ASSQWESGELF
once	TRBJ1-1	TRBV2	ASSRGLPDTEAF
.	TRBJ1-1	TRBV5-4	ASSSLGRSDTEAF
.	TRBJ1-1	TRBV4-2	ASSHDGGNTEAF
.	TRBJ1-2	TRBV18	ASSPGAGPYGYT
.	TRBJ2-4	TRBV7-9	ASSSQSEGPLAKNIQY
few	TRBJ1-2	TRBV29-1	SVESTNYGYT
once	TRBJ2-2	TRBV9	ASEKRNTGELF
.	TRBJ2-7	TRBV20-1	RGTGAYEQY
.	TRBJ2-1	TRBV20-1	SASPDRGGSDEQF
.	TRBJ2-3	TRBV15	ATSSSNADTQY
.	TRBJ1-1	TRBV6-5	ASTRGPKKNTEAF
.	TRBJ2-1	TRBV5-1	ASNGGPSYNEQF
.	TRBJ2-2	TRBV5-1	ASSLGSTSPGELF
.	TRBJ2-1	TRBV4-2	ASSHSGVTYNEQF
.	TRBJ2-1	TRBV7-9	ASRGRGDNEQF
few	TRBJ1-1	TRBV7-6	ASSSGTLGVNTEAF
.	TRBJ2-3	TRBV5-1	ASSLEVDTQY
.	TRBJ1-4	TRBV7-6	ASSQSGGLEEKLF
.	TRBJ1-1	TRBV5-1	ASSFRTGGIGNTEAF
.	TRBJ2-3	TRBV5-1	ASSGEGTLSTDTQY
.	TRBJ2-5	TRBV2	ASSRTSRETQY
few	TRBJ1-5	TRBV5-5	ASSWGEVKQPQH
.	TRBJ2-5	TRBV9	ASSTRTGKGETQY
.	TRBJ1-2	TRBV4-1	ASSQERGGIYGYT
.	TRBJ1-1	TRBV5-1	ASSLSTAMNTEAF
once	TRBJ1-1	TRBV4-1	ASSQDYHRELGTEAF
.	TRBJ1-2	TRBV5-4	ASSFQRWNYGYT
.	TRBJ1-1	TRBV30	AWSGQGGTEAF
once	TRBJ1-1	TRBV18	ASSPVRGGMDTEAF
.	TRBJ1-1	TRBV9	ASSVAPARPTEAF
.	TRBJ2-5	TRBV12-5	ASGLYRSETQY
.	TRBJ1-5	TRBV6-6	ASSYGGQFNQPQH
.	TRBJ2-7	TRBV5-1	ASSLGTGTFEQY
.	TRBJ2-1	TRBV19	ASSIRLAGGPGHYNEQF
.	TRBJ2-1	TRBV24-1	ATSDRERGHNEQF
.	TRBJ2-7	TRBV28	ASSLVHEQY
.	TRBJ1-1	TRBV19	ARPRGGTGRTEAF
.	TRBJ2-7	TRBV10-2	ASIGTADYEQY
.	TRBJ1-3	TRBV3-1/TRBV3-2	ASSQRTGAGNTIY
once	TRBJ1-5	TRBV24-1	ATSTGSSNQPQH